The subject of this entry is one T cell receptor (beta chain). The record originates from a study of shared clonotypes between healthy human individuals. The CDR3 runs to 11 residues. Germline loops: CDR1 KGHSH, CDR2 LQKENI. V dropped 5 bases and J dropped 4 bases, with 6 bases sitting between them. Caucasian adults residing in Nashville, Tennessee made up all the donors. The unsorted samples took around 93 million PBMCs to get genomic DNA. Researchers ran the assay at a deep level. The material for each subset, its genomic DNA, was split evenly across several immunoSEQ plates. Using immunoSEQ multiplex PCR, the repertoire was profiled, and TCRdb retains in-frame clones only, with some absent. The sample has 450,000 to 500,000 clones, approximately 80% seen once; the top ten hold 9.5% to 15%.

The rearrangement joins TRBV18 to TRBJ2-7; D is unresolved. The sample was PBMCs. This receptor was taken from a middle-aged woman in good health. Some clones in this sample may be carry-over from other donors' samples. CDR3 coding DNA: TGTGCCAGCTCAGATCTTTACGAGCAGTACTTC. It translates to CASSDLYEQYF. The entire variable domain, with the rest obtained from reference TRBV18 and TRBJ2-7, is as follows: NAGVMQNPRHLVRRRGQEARLRCSPMKGHSHVYWYRQLPEEGLKFMVYLQKENIIDESGMPKERFSAEFPKEGPSILRIQQVVRGDSAAYFCASSDLYEQYFGPGTRLTVT.